Listed here is a single TCR beta chain. Its antigen remains unknown. This entry comes from a study of OX40 agonist ivuxolimab in advanced cancers. Study-wide points: In CD8+ T cells, expanded clones were on average more numerous than in CD4+.

V lost 1 base and J lost 6, with 11 bases in between. CDR1 is LNHDA and CDR2 is SQIVND in the germline V gene (reference sequence). The CDR3 runs to 14 residues. Assay used: immunoSEQ multiplex PCR; TCRdb lists only in-frame clones, some missing. The sample holds about 49,000 clones, roughly 79% seen once. This clonotype originated in an adult with an advanced solid tumor such as melanoma, head and neck, liver or kidney cancer. Material: CD4+ or CD8+ T cells sorted from blood, obtained in a trial of the OX40 agonist ivuxolimab. This sequence joins TRBV19 and TRBJ2-3, with TRBD2 as a possible D gene (5 bases). This CDR3 is CASSIVRGSDTQYF. The CDR3 nucleotides are TGTGCCAGTAGTATAGTCCGTGGGAGCGATACGCAGTATTTT.